This T cell receptor beta chain came from a study of blood T cells in healthy people across ages. Study-level information: Template switching captured about one barcoded beta molecule per two T cells.

A sample-barcoded 5' primer and a J-beta primer mix were used in a second PCR of roughly 7 to 11 cycles. TCRdb reanalysed the 5' RACE reads using MiXCR and keeps one entry per CDR3 protein. The table includes around 650,000 distinct CDR3 sequences, roughly 41% detected once. V was pared by 7 bases and J by 9 bases, with 21 bases between. CDR1 is MNHEY and CDR2 is SMNVEV in the germline V gene (reference sequence). There are 15 residues in the CDR3. This clonotype was obtained from an elderly man in good health. The material sequenced was blood. The chain has TRBV27 and TRBJ2-2; D perhaps matches TRBD1 (5 bases). CDR3 protein: CASKLGQGTGWELFF. The CDR3 DNA is TGTGCCAGCAAATTGGGGCAGGGCACCGGTTGGGAGCTGTTTTTT.